This T cell receptor beta chain derives from a study of T cell clonality in common variable immunodeficiency. Trimming stripped 4 bases from V and 5 bases from J, with 9 bases between. CDR1 is SEHNR and CDR2 is FQNEAQ in the germline V gene (reference sequence). The CDR3 extends over 13 amino acids. This clone was counted ten times or more. Read coverage stops 3 residues before the CDR3 terminus; the germline J gene supplies the remainder. TCRdb's copy holds only in-frame clones and misses some; the assay was immunoSEQ multiplex PCR. Observed in the sample are roughly 58,000 clones, none of them singletons.

The sample was peripheral blood mononuclear cells. This receptor was obtained from a person between 18 and 75 years old in good health. The rearrangement joins TRBV7-9 to TRBJ1-5; D is unresolved. The covered CDR3 bases are TGTGCCAGCAGCTCCCTCGGTGATCAGCCC. Its translation: CASSSLGDQP. In full, the CDR3 reads CASSSLGDQPQHF.